A single sample gave rise to the 10 T cell receptor beta chains below, sequenced in a study of T-cell memory formation after mild COVID-19. TCRdb re-derived calls from the 5' RACE reads in MiXCR, one entry per CDR3 protein. Counted here are about 270,000 distinct CDR3 sequences, roughly 17% occurring once; the ten biggest clones make up around a fifth. The specimen sequenced was PBMCs or a T cell subset sorted from them (not recorded which). These receptors all come from a man aged 18-30 years who had mild COVID-19 (a few samples of this study predate the infection). Cell type and time point are not known.

This chain joins TRBV20-1 and TRBJ2-2; tentatively, D is TRBD1 or TRBD2 (5 bases each). V was cut by 6 bases and J by 5 bases, with 19 bases left in between. The CDR3 covers 15 residues. Germline CDR1 DFQATT, CDR2 SNEGSKA (reference sequence). CDR3 residues: CSASDTRGLTGELFF. The CDR3 DNA reads as TGCAGTGCCAGTGACACTAGGGGTTTGACCGGGGAGCTGTTTTTT.

This clonotype was counted only a few times. V and J are TRBV6-5 and TRBJ2-3; TRBD1 matches 10 bases. The CDR3 loop spans 15 amino acids. Trimming removed 5 bases from V and 4 bases from J; junction bases left unmatched: 6. CDR1 and CDR2 from the germline V gene are MNHEY and SVGAGI. The CDR3 protein is CASSQTGGGPDTQYF. The CDR3, as DNA: TGTGCCAGCAGTCAGACAGGGGGCGGTCCAGATACGCAGTATTTT.

This chain joins TRBV29-1 and TRBJ1-1; a possible D gene is TRBD1 (6 bases). Germline-derived CDR1 and CDR2 are SQVTM and ANQGSEA. The V gene lost 4 bases and the J gene lost 4 bases, with 10 bases spanning the gap. The CDR3 contains 12 residues. In DNA form, the CDR3 reads TGCAGCGTTGGGCAGGGGACCACTGAAGCTTTCTTT. Its protein product is CSVGQGTTEAFF.

The sample holds one count of this clonotype. This chain uses TRBV7-8 with TRBJ1-5, with D perhaps matching TRBD1 (5 bases). This CDR3 is built from 15 residues. The V and J ends lost 1 base and 6 bases respectively, with 13 bases between them. Germline-derived CDR1 and CDR2 are SGHVS and FQNEAQ. The CDR3 spells CASSLEGSAVQPQHF. The DNA for the CDR3 is TGTGCCAGCAGCTTAGAGGGGTCGGCCGTTCAGCCCCAGCATTTT.

This clonotype was observed a few times. V usage is TRBV12-3 or TRBV12-4 and J usage is TRBJ2-3; D tentatively fits TRBD1 or TRBD2 (5 bases each). This CDR3 is built from 13 residues. Trimming pared 6 bases from V and 6 bases from J, leaving 13 bases between. This CDR3 is CASRRGSEDTQYF. The CDR3 DNA reads TGTGCCAGCAGACGGGGCTCAGAGGATACGCAGTATTTT.

A few counts support this clonotype. The chain links TRBV10-3 to TRBJ1-2; the D is unclear. V lost 3 bases, J lost 4 bases, and 12 bases lay in between. CDR1 and CDR2 (germline): ENHRY, SYGVKD. The CDR3 is made up of 14 amino acids. The CDR3: CAISDNQLSYGYTF. The CDR3 bases are TGTGCCATCAGTGATAATCAACTGTCCTATGGCTACACCTTC.

The chain has TRBV12-3 or TRBV12-4 and TRBJ1-1, with D possibly matching TRBD1 (5 bases). The CDR3 totals 15 residues. Trimming cost V 3 bases and J 0 bases, with 11 bases left between them. CDR3 residues: CASSLRGSLNTEAFF. The CDR3 DNA reads TGTGCCAGCAGTTTGAGGGGCAGTTTGAACACTGAAGCTTTCTTT.

CDR3 amino acids: CASSGDPGAFF. The CDR3 nucleotides are TGTGCCAGCAGTGGAGACCCGGGGGCTTTCTTT. The chain recombines TRBV25-1 with TRBJ1-1; no clear D. Germline V CDR1 and CDR2: MGHDK, SYGVNS. This CDR3 contains 11 residues. The V and J ends lost 4 bases and 11 bases respectively, with 11 bases between them.

A few counts support this clonotype. The chain employs TRBV9 and TRBJ2-5, with 11 bases lining up with TRBD2. With V trimmed by 0 bases and J by 2 bases, 3 bases remained unmatched. This CDR3 is 16 amino acids long. CDR1 and CDR2 (germline): SGDLS, YYNGEE. The DNA of the CDR3 is TGTGCCAGCAGCGTAGGCGTAGCGGGGGGGCAAGAGACCCAGTACTTC. This codes for CASSVGVAGGQETQYF.

The table lists this clonotype with many counts. V is TRBV7-2 and J is TRBJ2-2; tentatively, D is TRBD2 (7 bases). Germline values: CDR1 SGHTA, CDR2 FQGNSA. V was pared by 1 base and J by 2 bases, with 11 bases between. The CDR3 contains 16 residues. CDR3 nucleotide sequence: TGTGCCAGCAGCTTAGTCGGGGGGCCTAACACCGGGGAGCTGTTTTTT. This translates into CASSLVGGPNTGELFF.